The TCR beta chain under discussion was sequenced for a study of shared clonotypes between healthy human individuals. Repertoires were generated with immunoSEQ multiplex PCR, while TCRdb's copy carries only in-frame clones and drops some. The table lists some 2,500,000 clones, 80% to 95% of them singletons. CDR3 length equals 19 residues. Germline CDR1 SGHTA, CDR2 FQGNSA. V lost 7 bases to trimming and J lost 7 bases; unmatched junction nucleotides: 26. The chain employs TRBV7-2 and TRBJ1-2, with 8 bases that match TRBD1. The sequenced material came from naive CD4+ T cells from PBMCs. Subset reported: CD45RA+ positively selected. This clonotype was obtained from a man between 18 and 35 years old in good health. Some clones in this sample may be carry-over from other donors' samples. The CDR3 reads CASTAPPGTGIFAVGGYTF. The CDR3 region has the DNA TGTGCCAGCACCGCACCCCCCGGGACAGGAATTTTCGCGGTGGGTGGCTACACCTTC. Full variable domain (missing parts from reference TRBV7-2 and TRBJ1-2): GAGVSQSPSNKVTEKGKDVELRCDPISGHTALYWYRQSLGQGLEFLIYFQGNSAPDKSGLPSDRFSAERTGGSVSTLTIQRTQQEDSAVYLCASTAPPGTGIFAVGGYTFGSGTRLTVV.